This TCR beta chain was sequenced during a study of cytomegalovirus exposure and HLA in healthy donors. There are 15 residues in the CDR3. Germline V CDR1 and CDR2: MNHNS, SASEGT. Trimming removed 7 bases from V and 2 bases from J; junction bases left unmatched: 10. With 60 Vbeta and 13 Jbeta primers, the PCR was carried out. TCRdb's copy holds only in-frame clones and misses some; the assay was immunoSEQ multiplex PCR. The sample carries roughly 140,000 clones, more than 65% recorded once. The sample taken for sequencing was PBMCs. The V call is TRBV6-1, the J call TRBJ2-7, with 8 bases identical to TRBD2. This clonotype was sampled from a middle-aged man in good health and CMV-seropositive. The CDR3 DNA follows: TGTGCCAGCAATCCGGGAGCGGGAGTACCCTACGAGCAGTACTTC. This sequence encodes CASNPGAGVPYEQYF.